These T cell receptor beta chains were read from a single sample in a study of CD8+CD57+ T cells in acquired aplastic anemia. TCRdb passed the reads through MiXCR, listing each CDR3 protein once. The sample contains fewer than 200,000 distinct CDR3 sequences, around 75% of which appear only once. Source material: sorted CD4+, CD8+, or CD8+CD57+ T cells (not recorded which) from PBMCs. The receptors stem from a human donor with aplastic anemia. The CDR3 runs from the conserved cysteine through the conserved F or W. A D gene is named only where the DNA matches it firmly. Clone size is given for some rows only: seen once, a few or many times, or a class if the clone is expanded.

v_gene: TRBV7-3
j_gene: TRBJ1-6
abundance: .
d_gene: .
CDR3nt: TGTGCCAGCAGCTTACCTGGCTCACCCCTCCACTTT
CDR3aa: CASSLPGSPLHF

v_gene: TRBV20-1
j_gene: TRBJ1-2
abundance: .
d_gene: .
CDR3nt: TGCAGTGCTAGACACAGGGTCGGCTATGGCTACACCTTC
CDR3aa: CSARHRVGYGYTF

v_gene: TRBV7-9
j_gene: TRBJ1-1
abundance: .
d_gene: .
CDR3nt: TGTGCCAGCAGCCCGTCATGGGGCCACACTGAAGCTTTCTTT
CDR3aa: CASSPSWGHTEAFF

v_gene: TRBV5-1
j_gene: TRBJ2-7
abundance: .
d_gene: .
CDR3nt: TGCGCCAGCAGCTTGGAGGGGTCCTACGAGCTGTACTTC
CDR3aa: CASSLEGSYELYF

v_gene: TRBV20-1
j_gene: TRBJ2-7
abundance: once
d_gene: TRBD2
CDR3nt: TGCAGCGTATCCATGGCTAGCGGCCACTACGAGCAGTACTTC
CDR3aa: CSVSMASGHYEQYF

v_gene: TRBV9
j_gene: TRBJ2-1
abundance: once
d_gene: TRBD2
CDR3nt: TGTGCCAGCAGCCATGCCGGGACTAGCGGATACAATGAGCAGTTCTTC
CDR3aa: CASSHAGTSGYNEQFF

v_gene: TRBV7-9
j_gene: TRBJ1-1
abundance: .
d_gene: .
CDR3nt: TGTGCCAGCAGCATAGCCGGCCAGGGAAGAGAAGCTCTCTTT
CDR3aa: CASSIAGQGREALF

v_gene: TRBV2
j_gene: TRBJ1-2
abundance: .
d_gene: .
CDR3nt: TGTGCCAGCAGTGAAGAAGCTAACTATGGCTACACCTTC
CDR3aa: CASSEEANYGYTF

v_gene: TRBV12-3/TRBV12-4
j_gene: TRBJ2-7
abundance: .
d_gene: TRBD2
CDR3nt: TGTGCCAGCAGACGGACTAGCGGGCACTACGAGCAGTACTTC
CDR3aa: CASRRTSGHYEQYF

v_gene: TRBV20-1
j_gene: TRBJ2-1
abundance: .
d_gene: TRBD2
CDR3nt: TGCAGTGCTAGAGATCTGGGCGTGACTAGCGGATACAATGAGCAGTTCTTC
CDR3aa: CSARDLGVTSGYNEQFF

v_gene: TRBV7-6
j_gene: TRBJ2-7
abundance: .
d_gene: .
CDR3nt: TGTGCCAGCAGCCTCAGACACATAACCTCCTACGAGCAGTACTTC
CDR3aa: CASSLRHITSYEQYF

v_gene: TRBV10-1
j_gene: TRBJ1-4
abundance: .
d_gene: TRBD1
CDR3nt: TGCGCCAGCAGTGAGTCCGGGGACAGACATTTGATCAATGAAAAACTGTTTTTT
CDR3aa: CASSESGDRHLINEKLFF

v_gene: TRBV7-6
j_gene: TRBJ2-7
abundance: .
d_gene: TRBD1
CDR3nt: TGTGCCAGCAGCTTAGCGACCGATGGGACAGGGAGATACGAGCAGTACTTC
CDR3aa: CASSLATDGTGRYEQYF

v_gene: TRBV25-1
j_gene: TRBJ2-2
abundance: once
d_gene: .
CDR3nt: TGTGCCAGCAGTGAATTCCGCTCGGCCTTGAAGTCCGGGGAGCTGTTTTTT
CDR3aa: CASSEFRSALKSGELFF

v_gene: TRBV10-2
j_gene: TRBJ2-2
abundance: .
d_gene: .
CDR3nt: TGCGCCACCAATGACGGGTCTAGCGCGGTCGGGGAGCTGTTTTTT
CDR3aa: CATNDGSSAVGELFF

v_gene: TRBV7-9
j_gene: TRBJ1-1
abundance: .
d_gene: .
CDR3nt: TGTGCCAGCAGCCCCCCCCTCGGTCAGGCCACTGAAGCTTTCTTT
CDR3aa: CASSPPLGQATEAFF

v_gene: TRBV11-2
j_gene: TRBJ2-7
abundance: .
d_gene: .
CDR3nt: TGTGCCAGCACCATAACACAGGGTGCCTACGAGCAGTACTTC
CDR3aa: CASTITQGAYEQYF

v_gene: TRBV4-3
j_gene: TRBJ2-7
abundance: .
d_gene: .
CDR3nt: TGCGCCAGCAGCCAAGGGACTTTTACCTACGAGCAGTACTTC
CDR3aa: CASSQGTFTYEQYF

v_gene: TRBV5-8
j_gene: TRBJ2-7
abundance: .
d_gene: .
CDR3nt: TGTGCCAGCAAGATTCTAGGGGGCAGCGGGAACGAGCAGTACTTC
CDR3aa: CASKILGGSGNEQYF

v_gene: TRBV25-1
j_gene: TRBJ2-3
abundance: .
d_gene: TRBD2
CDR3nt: TGTGCCAGCAGTACCCCCGGGACTAGAACAGATACGCAGTATTTT
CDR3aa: CASSTPGTRTDTQYF

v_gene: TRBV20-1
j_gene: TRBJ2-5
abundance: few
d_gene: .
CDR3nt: TGCAGTGCCCCAGGGGGGACGGAACAAGAGACCCAGTACTTC
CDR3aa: CSAPGGTEQETQYF

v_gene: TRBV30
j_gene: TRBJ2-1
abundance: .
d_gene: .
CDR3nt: TGTGCCTGGAGTAGTTCCTACAATGAGCAGTTCTTC
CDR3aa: CAWSSSYNEQFF

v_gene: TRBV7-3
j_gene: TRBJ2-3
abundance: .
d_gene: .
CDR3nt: TGTGCCAGCAGCTTAACCCCGGTGTTAGACAGGCGTACTAGCACAGATACGCAGTATTTT
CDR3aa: CASSLTPVLDRRTSTDTQYF

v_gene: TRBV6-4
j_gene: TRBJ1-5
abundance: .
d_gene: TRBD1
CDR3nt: TGTGCCAGGACAGGGGGTGGCAATCAGCCCCAGCATTTT
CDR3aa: CARTGGGNQPQHF

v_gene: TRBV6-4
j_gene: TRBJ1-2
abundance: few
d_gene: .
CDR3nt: TGTGCCAGCAGTGAGACAGCAAACTATGGCTACACCTTC
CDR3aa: CASSETANYGYTF